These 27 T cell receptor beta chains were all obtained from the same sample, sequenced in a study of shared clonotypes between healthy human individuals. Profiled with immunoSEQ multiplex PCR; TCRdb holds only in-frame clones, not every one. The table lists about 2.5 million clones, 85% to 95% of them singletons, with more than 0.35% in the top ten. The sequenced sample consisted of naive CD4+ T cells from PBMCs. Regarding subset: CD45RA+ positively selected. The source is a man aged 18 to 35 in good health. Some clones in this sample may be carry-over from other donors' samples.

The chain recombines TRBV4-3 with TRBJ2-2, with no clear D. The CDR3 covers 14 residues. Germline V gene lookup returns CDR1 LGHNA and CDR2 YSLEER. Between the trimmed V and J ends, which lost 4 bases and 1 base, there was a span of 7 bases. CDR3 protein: CASSRGRNTGELFF. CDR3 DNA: TGCGCCAGCAGCCGCGGACGGAACACCGGGGAGCTGTTTTTT.

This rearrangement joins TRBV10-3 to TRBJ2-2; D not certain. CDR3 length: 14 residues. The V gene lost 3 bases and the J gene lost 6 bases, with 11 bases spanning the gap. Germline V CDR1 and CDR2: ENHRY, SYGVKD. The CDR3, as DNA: TGTGCCATCAGTGATCGGCTTTTGGCCGGGGAGCTGTTTTTT. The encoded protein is CAISDRLLAGELFF.

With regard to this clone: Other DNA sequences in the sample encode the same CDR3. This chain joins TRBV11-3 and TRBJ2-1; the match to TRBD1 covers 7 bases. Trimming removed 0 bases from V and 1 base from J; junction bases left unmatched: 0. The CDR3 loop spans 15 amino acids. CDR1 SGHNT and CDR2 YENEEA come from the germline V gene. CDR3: CASSLDRGSYNEQFF. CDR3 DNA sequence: TGTGCCAGCAGCTTAGACAGGGGGTCCTACAATGAGCAGTTCTTC.

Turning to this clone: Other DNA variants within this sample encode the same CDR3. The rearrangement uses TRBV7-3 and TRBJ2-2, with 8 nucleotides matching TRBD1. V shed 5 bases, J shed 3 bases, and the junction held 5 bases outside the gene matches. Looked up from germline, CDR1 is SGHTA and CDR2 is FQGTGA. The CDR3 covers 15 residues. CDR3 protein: CASSPGTGYTGELFF. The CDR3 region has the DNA TGTGCCAGCAGCCCAGGGACAGGCTACACCGGGGAGCTGTTTTTT.

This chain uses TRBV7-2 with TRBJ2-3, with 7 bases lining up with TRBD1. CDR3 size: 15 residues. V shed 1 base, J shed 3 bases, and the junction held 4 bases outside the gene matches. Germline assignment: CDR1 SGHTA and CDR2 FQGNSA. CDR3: CASSLGTGVTDTQYF. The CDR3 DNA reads TGTGCCAGCAGCTTAGGGACAGGCGTAACAGATACGCAGTATTTT. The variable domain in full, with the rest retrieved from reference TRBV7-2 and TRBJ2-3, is GAGVSQSPSNKVTEKGKDVELRCDPISGHTALYWYRQSLGQGLEFLIYFQGNSAPDKSGLPSDRFSAERTGGSVSTLTIQRTQQEDSAVYLCASSLGTGVTDTQYFGPGTRLTVL.

This CDR3 is CASSRDSLVDTQYF. Written as DNA, the CDR3 is TGTGCCAGCAGCCGGGACAGCCTGGTGGATACGCAGTATTTT. The chain links TRBV5-4 to TRBJ2-3; 7 bases match TRBD1. Germline V CDR1 and CDR2: SGHNT, YYREEE (reference sequence). V was pared by 4 bases and J by 6 bases, with 8 bases of the junction left unmatched. The CDR3 is 14 residues long.

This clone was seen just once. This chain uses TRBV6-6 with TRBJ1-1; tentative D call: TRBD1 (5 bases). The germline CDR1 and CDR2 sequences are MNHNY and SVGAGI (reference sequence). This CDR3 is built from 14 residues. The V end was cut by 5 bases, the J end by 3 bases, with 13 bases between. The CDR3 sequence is CASSTSGGDTEAFF. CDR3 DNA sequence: TGTGCCAGCAGTACGTCAGGAGGGGACACTGAAGCTTTCTTT.

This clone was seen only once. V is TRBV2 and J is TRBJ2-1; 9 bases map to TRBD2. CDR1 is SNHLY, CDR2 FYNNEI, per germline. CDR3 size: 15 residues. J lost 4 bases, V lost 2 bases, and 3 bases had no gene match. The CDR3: CASSETGLAYNEQFF. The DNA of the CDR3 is TGTGCCAGCAGTGAAACGGGACTAGCTTACAATGAGCAGTTCTTC. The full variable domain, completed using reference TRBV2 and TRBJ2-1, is EPEVTQTPSHQVTQMGQEVILRCVPISNHLYFYWYRQILGQKVEFLVSFYNNEISEKSEIFDDQFSVERPDGSNFTLKIRSTKLEDSAMYFCASSETGLAYNEQFFGPGTRLTVL.

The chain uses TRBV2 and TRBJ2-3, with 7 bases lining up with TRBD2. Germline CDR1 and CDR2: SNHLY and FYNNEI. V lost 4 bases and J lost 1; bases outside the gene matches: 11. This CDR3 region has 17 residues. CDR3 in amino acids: CASSARVSGRGTDTQYF. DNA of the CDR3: TGTGCCAGCAGTGCCCGAGTTTCTGGGAGGGGCACAGATACGCAGTATTTT.

The CDR3 protein is CASSFSYRGGGELFF. The CDR3 DNA is TGCGCCAGCAGTTTTTCCTACAGGGGTGGCGGGGAGCTGTTTTTT. The chain links TRBV5-1 to TRBJ2-2; 7 nucleotides match TRBD1. The germline CDR1 and CDR2 sequences are SGHRS and YFSETQ. The trim removed 5 bases at V and 7 bases at J, leaving 11 bases unmatched. There are 15 residues in the CDR3.

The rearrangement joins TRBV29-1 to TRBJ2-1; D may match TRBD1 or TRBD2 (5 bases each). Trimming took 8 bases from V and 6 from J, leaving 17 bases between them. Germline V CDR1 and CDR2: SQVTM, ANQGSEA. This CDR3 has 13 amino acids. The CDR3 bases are TGCAGCCTAGGGGAGCCCGCCGGCAATGAGCAGTTCTTC. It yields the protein CSLGEPAGNEQFF.

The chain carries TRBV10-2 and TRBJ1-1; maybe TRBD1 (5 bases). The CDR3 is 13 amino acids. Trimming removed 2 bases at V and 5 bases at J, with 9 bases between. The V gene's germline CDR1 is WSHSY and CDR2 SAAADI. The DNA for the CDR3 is TGCGCCAGCAGTGAGGCAGGGAATACTGAAGCTTTCTTT. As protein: CASSEAGNTEAFF.

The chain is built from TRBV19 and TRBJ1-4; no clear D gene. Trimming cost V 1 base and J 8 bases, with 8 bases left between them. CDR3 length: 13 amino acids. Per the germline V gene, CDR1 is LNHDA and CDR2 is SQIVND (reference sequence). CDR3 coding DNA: TGTGCCAGTAGTATAGTATTGGCAGAAAAACTGTTTTTT. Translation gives CASSIVLAEKLFF.

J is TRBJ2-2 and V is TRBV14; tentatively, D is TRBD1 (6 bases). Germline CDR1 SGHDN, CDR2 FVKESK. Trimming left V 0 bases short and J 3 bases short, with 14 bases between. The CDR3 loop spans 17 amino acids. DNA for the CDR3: TGTGCCAGCAGCCAAGATGGGGGACAACTTTACACCGGGGAGCTGTTTTTT. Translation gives CASSQDGGQLYTGELFF.

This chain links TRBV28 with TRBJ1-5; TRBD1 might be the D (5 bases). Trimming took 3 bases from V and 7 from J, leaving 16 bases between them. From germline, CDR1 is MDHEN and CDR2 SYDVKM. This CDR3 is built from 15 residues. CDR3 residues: CASSLGQGFIQPQHF. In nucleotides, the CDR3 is TGTGCCAGCAGTTTGGGGCAGGGCTTCATCCAGCCCCAGCATTTT.

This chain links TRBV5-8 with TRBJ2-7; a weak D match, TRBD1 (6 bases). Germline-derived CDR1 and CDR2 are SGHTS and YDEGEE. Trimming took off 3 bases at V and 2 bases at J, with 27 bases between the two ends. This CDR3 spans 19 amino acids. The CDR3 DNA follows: TGTGCCAGCAGCTCCCCTGGCTCGTATATGGACAGCCCGACCTACGAGCAGTACTTC. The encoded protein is CASSSPGSYMDSPTYEQYF.

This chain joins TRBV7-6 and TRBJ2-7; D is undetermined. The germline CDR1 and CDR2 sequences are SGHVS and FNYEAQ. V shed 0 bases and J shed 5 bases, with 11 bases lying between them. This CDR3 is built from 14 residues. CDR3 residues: CASSLAAVQDEQYF. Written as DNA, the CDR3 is TGTGCCAGCAGCTTAGCGGCCGTACAAGACGAGCAGTACTTC. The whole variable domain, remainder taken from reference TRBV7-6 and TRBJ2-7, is GAGVSQSPRYKVTKRGQDVALRCDPISGHVSLYWYRQALGQGPEFLTYFNYEAQQDKSGLPNDRFSAERPEGSISTLTIQRTEQRDSAMYRCASSLAAVQDEQYFGPGTRLTVT.

The CDR3 reads CASSPGQMYEQYF. The CDR3 coding sequence is TGTGCCAGCAGTCCGGGACAGATGTACGAGCAGTACTTC. The rearrangement joins TRBV28 to TRBJ2-7, with 7 bases aligning to TRBD1. Germline CDR1 reads MDHEN; CDR2 reads SYDVKM. The trim removed 5 bases at V and 4 bases at J, leaving 5 bases unmatched. The CDR3 consists of 13 residues.

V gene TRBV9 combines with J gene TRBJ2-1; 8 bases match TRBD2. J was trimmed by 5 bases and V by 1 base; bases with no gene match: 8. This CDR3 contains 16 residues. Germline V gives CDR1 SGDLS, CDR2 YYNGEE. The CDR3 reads CASSVLGLGSNNEQFF. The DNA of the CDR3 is TGTGCCAGCAGCGTATTGGGACTAGGGAGTAACAATGAGCAGTTCTTC.

This chain's CDR3 is CASSPRGEAFF. The CDR3 nucleotides are TGTGCCAGCAGCCCCAGGGGTGAAGCTTTCTTT. The chain uses TRBV13 and TRBJ1-1; D is perhaps TRBD1 (6 bases). CDR3 length equals 11 residues. Germline values: CDR1 PRHDT, CDR2 FYEKMQ (reference sequence). V was trimmed by 5 bases and J by 7 bases, leaving 8 bases between them.

The CDR3 nucleotides are TGTGCCAGCAGCTTAGTCGGGACAGGGACCTACAATGAGCAGTTCTTC. It translates to CASSLVGTGTYNEQFF. J is TRBJ2-1 and V is TRBV7-9; 9 positions agree with TRBD1. Trimming at V came to 1 base and at J to 2 bases, leaving 3 bases not matched to a gene. The germline V gene encodes CDR1 SEHNR and CDR2 FQNEAQ (reference sequence). CDR3 length: 16 residues.

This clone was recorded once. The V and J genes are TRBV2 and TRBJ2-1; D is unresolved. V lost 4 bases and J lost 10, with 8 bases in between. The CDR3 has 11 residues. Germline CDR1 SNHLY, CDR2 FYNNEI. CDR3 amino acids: CASSASWEQFF. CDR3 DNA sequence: TGTGCCAGCAGTGCCAGTTGGGAGCAGTTCTTC.

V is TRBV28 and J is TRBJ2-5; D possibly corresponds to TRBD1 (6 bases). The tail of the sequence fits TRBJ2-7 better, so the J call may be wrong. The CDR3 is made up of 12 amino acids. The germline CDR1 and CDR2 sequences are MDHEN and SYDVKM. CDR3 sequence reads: CASSGQYYEQYF. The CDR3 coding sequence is TGTGCCAGCTCCGGACAGTATTACGAGCAGTACTTC.

The CDR3 is CASSYRGSNTEAFF. CDR3 sequence (DNA): TGTGCCAGCAGCTACAGGGGGTCAAACACTGAAGCTTTCTTT. The chain links TRBV7-9 to TRBJ1-1, with 8 positions matching TRBD1. J was trimmed by 2 bases and V by 4 bases; bases with no gene match: 3. The CDR3 sequence is 14 residues long. The germline V gene encodes CDR1 SEHNR and CDR2 FQNEAQ (reference sequence).

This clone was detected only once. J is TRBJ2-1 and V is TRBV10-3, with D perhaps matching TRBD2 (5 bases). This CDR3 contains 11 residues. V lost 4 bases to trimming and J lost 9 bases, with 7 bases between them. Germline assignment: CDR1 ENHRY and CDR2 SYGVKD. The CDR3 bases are TGTGCCATCAGTGCCGAGGGTGAGCAGTTCTTC. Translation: CAISAEGEQFF.

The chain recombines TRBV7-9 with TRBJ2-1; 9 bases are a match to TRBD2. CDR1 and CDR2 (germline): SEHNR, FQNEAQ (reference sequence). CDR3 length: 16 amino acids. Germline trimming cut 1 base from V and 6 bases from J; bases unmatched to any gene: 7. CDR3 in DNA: TGTGCCAGCAGCTTAGATGTTTCTAGCGGGATCAATGAGCAGTTCTTC. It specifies CASSLDVSSGINEQFF. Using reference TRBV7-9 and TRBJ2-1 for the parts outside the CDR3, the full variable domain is DTGVSQNPRHKITKRGQNVTFRCDPISEHNRLYWYRQTLGQGPEFLTYFQNEAQLEKSRLLSDRFSAERPKGSFSTLEIQRTEQGDSAMYLCASSLDVSSGINEQFFGPGTRLTVL.

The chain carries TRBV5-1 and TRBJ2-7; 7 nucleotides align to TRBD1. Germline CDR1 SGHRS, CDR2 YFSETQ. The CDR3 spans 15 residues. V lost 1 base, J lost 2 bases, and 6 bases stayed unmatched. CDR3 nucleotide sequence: TGCGCCAGCAGCTTGACAGGGGACACCACCTACGAGCAGTACTTC. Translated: CASSLTGDTTYEQYF.